These T cell receptor beta chains were read from a single sample in a study of blood T cell repertoires in COVID-19. Profiled with immunoSEQ multiplex PCR; TCRdb holds only in-frame clones, not every one. Found here are just over 300,000 clones, over 85% of them singletons; the top ten hold 1.8%. The sequenced material came from peripheral blood. Receptor source: a woman aged 25-40 years with COVID-19, enrolled during active disease. Both conserved end residues are trimmed from each CDR3. The D gene is left open where the match is weak.

CDR3: ATSRGDRGFYT
D: TRBD1
J: TRBJ1-2
V: TRBV15

CDR3: ASSMGRGYT
D: -
J: TRBJ1-2
V: TRBV19

CDR3: AIRTGGAAYGYT
D: TRBD1
J: TRBJ1-2
V: TRBV10-3

CDR3: ASSQGQGQPQH
D: TRBD1
J: TRBJ1-5
V: TRBV3-1/TRBV3-2

CDR3: ASSSLQETQY
D: -
J: TRBJ2-5
V: TRBV5-1

CDR3: ASSEGTGRRNTIY
D: TRBD1
J: TRBJ1-3
V: TRBV2

CDR3: ASSPSPTALDDYT
D: -
J: TRBJ1-2
V: TRBV5-1

CDR3: ASSRDSLSNEQF
D: -
J: TRBJ2-1
V: TRBV6-5

CDR3: ASLSGRGDTQY
D: -
J: TRBJ2-3
V: TRBV5-1

CDR3: ASSFLPGDTIY
D: -
J: TRBJ1-3
V: TRBV5-4

CDR3: ASSPDTEGEKLF
D: -
J: TRBJ1-4
V: TRBV3-1/TRBV3-2

CDR3: ASSSGDARSLYEKLF
D: -
J: TRBJ1-4
V: TRBV14

CDR3: ASSNGDTQY
D: -
J: TRBJ2-3
V: TRBV12-3/TRBV12-4

CDR3: ASSQVNTNTEAF
D: -
J: TRBJ1-1
V: TRBV4-1

CDR3: ASGFGGGLYNEQF
D: -
J: TRBJ2-1
V: TRBV12-5

CDR3: ASSFNTEHSPLH
D: -
J: TRBJ1-6
V: TRBV7-8

CDR3: SVERTGLTDTQY
D: -
J: TRBJ2-3
V: TRBV29-1

CDR3: ASTSLEDRCGETQY
D: -
J: TRBJ2-5
V: TRBV9

CDR3: ASRGHRPEAF
D: -
J: TRBJ1-1
V: TRBV11-2

CDR3: ASQPATDGANVLT
D: -
J: TRBJ2-6
V: TRBV6-4

CDR3: ASSQVSPETEAF
D: -
J: TRBJ1-1
V: TRBV4-2

CDR3: ASSEAGQEKLF
D: TRBD1
J: TRBJ1-4
V: TRBV6-1

CDR3: ASSQITPGRVPYNEQF
D: -
J: TRBJ2-1
V: TRBV14

CDR3: AWSVLGGNQPQH
D: -
J: TRBJ1-5
V: TRBV30

CDR3: ASSQAYGTAPGDTQY
D: TRBD1
J: TRBJ2-3
V: TRBV3-1/TRBV3-2

CDR3: ASSPEGRVGGYGYT
D: -
J: TRBJ1-2
V: TRBV5-6

CDR3: ASSSQYQGGEQY
D: -
J: TRBJ2-7
V: TRBV5-1

CDR3: ASSLVGSPNQPQH
D: -
J: TRBJ1-5
V: TRBV5-6

CDR3: ASSQDLTGASIYNSPLH
D: TRBD1
J: TRBJ1-6
V: TRBV3-1/TRBV3-2

CDR3: ASSLGDRDNEKLF
D: TRBD1
J: TRBJ1-4
V: TRBV7-6

CDR3: ASSPGGPGELF
D: TRBD2
J: TRBJ2-2
V: TRBV5-1

CDR3: ASRDPAGGYGYT
D: TRBD1
J: TRBJ1-2
V: TRBV2

CDR3: ASSPAVNTGELF
D: -
J: TRBJ2-2
V: TRBV18

CDR3: ASSTTGNNQPQH
D: TRBD1
J: TRBJ1-5
V: TRBV19

CDR3: ASSLQGAPGTDTQY
D: -
J: TRBJ2-3
V: TRBV9

CDR3: SVAQGWSEAF
D: -
J: TRBJ1-1
V: TRBV29-1

CDR3: ASSTGVGQPQH
D: -
J: TRBJ1-5
V: TRBV19

CDR3: ASTGLYTGELF
D: -
J: TRBJ2-2
V: TRBV25-1

CDR3: ASSQDRGQPQH
D: -
J: TRBJ1-5
V: TRBV3-1/TRBV3-2

CDR3: ASSSPGVGYT
D: -
J: TRBJ1-2
V: TRBV5-4

CDR3: ASSVGGETQY
D: -
J: TRBJ2-5
V: TRBV27

CDR3: ASSIRGAGAYNEQF
D: -
J: TRBJ2-1
V: TRBV19

CDR3: SVERGDHGYT
D: -
J: TRBJ1-2
V: TRBV29-1

CDR3: ATGRGRNEQY
D: -
J: TRBJ2-7
V: TRBV15

CDR3: SASPQGGFANTGELF
D: TRBD1
J: TRBJ2-2
V: TRBV20-1

CDR3: ASSVGQGNSPLH
D: TRBD1
J: TRBJ1-6
V: TRBV3-1/TRBV3-2

CDR3: ASTGYTDTQY
D: -
J: TRBJ2-3
V: TRBV28

CDR3: ATTQELWEKLF
D: -
J: TRBJ1-4
V: TRBV2

CDR3: ASSQVGADTDTQY
D: -
J: TRBJ2-3
V: TRBV3-1/TRBV3-2

CDR3: ASSFHPGLNLNTEAF
D: -
J: TRBJ1-1
V: TRBV5-5